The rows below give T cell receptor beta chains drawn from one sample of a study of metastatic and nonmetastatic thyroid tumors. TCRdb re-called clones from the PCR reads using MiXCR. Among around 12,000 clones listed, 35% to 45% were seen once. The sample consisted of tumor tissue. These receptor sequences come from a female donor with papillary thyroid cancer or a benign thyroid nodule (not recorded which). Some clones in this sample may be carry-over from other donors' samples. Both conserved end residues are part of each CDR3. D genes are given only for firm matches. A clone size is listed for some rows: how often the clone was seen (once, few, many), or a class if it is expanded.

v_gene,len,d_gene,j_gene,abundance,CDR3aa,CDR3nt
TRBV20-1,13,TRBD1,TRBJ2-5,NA,CSAIQGVEETQYF,TGCAGTGCTATACAGGGGGTTGAGGAGACCCAGTACTTC
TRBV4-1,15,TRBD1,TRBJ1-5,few,CASSQVTGSNQPQHF,TGCGCCAGCAGCCAGGTGACAGGGTCGAATCAGCCCCAGCATTTT
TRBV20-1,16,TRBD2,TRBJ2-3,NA,CSAREGLAGRTDTQYF,TGCAGTGCTAGGGAGGGTCTAGCGGGACGAACAGATACGCAGTATTTT
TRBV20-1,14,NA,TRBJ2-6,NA,CSARVDSGANVLTF,TGCAGTGCGAGGGTAGATTCTGGGGCCAACGTCCTGACTTTC
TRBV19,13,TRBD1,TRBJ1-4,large,CASAGQGYEKLFF,TGTGCCAGTGCGGGACAGGGGTATGAAAAACTGTTTTTT
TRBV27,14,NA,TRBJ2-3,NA,CASSFAFSTDTQYF,TGTGCCAGCAGTTTCGCATTTAGCACAGATACGCAGTATTTT
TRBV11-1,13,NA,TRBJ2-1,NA,CASSHTTRVEQFF,TGTGCCAGCAGCCACACGACGCGGGTTGAGCAGTTCTTC
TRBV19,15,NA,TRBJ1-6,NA,CASSITPVANSPLHF,TGTGCCAGTAGTATTACGCCGGTTGCTAATTCACCCCTCCACTTT
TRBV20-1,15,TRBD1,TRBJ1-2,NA,CSAIRTGEEYYGYTF,TGCAGTGCTATAAGGACAGGGGAAGAGTACTATGGCTACACCTTC
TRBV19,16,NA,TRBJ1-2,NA,CASTIYSGTGPYGYTF,TGTGCCAGTACTATATACTCCGGGACCGGGCCCTATGGCTACACCTTC
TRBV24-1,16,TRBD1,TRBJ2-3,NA,CATSDGDRVGTDTQYF,TGTGCCACCAGTGATGGGGACAGGGTTGGCACAGATACGCAGTATTTT
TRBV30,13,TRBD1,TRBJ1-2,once,CAWSVGTGVGYTF,TGTGCCTGGAGTGTAGGGACAGGGGTAGGCTACACCTTC
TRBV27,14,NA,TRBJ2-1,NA,CASSLSTVQSEQFF,TGTGCCAGCAGTTTATCCACGGTACAAAGTGAGCAGTTCTTC
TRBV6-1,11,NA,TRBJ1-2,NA,CASMEDSGYTF,TGTGCCAGCATGGAAGACAGCGGCTACACCTTC
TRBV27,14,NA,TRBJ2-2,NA,CASIRTPNTGELFF,TGTGCCAGTATCCGGACACCCAACACCGGGGAGCTGTTTTTT
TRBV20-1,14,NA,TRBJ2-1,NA,CSAWWESSYNEQFF,TGCAGTGCTTGGTGGGAGAGCTCCTACAATGAGCAGTTCTTC
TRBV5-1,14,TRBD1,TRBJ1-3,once,CASRAGGQGNTIYF,TGCGCCAGCAGGGCAGGGGGCCAGGGAAACACCATATATTTT
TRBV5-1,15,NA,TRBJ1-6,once,CASSLGSSYNSPLHF,TGCGCCAGCAGCTTGGGGTCGTCCTATAATTCACCCCTCCACTTT
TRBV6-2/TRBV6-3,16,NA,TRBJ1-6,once,CASNISGGNYTSPLNF,TGTGCCAGCAACATCTCCGGGGGCAACTATACTTCACCCCTCAACTTT
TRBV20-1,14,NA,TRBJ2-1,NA,CSASPGGVYNEQFF,TGCAGTGCTAGTCCTGGCGGGGTATACAATGAGCAGTTCTTC
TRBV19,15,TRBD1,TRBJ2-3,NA,CASRRTGGTTDTQYF,TGTGCCAGTAGGCGGACAGGGGGCACCACAGATACGCAGTATTTT
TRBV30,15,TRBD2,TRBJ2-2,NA,CAWSVPGRDTGELFF,TGTGCCTGGAGTGTCCCAGGGAGGGACACCGGGGAGCTGTTTTTT
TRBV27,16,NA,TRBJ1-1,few,CASKSGAHRRSTEAFF,TGTGCCAGCAAATCTGGGGCGCACAGACGAAGCACTGAAGCTTTCTTT
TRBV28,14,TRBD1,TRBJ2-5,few,CASSETGGQETQYF,TGTGCCAGCAGTGAGACAGGGGGCCAAGAGACCCAGTACTTC
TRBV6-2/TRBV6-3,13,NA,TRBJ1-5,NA,CASSFLHNQPQHF,TGTGCCAGCAGTTTCCTTCACAATCAGCCCCAGCATTTT
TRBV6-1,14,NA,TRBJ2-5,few,CASSPPGYQETQYF,TGTGCCAGCAGCCCGCCCGGGTACCAAGAGACCCAGTACTTC
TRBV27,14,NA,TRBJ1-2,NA,CASSLSAANYGYTF,TGTGCCAGCAGTTTATCGGCAGCTAACTATGGCTACACCTTC
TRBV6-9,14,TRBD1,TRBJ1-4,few,CASSSGGAEEKLFF,TGTGCCAGCAGTTCAGGGGGCGCGGAAGAAAAACTGTTTTTT
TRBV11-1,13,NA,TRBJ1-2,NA,CASSLGMDYGYTF,TGTGCCAGCAGCTTAGGGATGGACTATGGCTACACCTTC
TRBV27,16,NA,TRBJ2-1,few,CASRPGAQFIPNEQFF,TGTGCCAGCAGACCAGGGGCACAGTTTATACCTAATGAGCAGTTCTTC
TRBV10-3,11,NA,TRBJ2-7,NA,CAASGGIEQYF,TGTGCCGCCTCAGGTGGGATCGAGCAGTACTTC
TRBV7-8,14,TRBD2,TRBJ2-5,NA,CASSPLAAQETQYF,TGTGCCAGCAGCCCCCTAGCGGCCCAAGAGACCCAGTACTTT
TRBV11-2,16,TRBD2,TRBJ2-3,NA,CASSVGTTATTDTQYF,TGTGCCAGCAGCGTAGGGACTACCGCCACCACAGATACGCAGTATTTT
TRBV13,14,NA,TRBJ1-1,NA,CASSLGRRNTEAFF,TGTGCCAGCAGCCTCGGGAGACGGAACACTGAAGCTTTCTTT
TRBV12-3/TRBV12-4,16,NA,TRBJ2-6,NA,CASSRRRKSGANVLTF,TGTGCCAGCAGTCGCCGAAGGAAGTCTGGGGCCAACGTCCTGACTTTC
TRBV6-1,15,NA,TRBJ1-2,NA,CASSDRVRALGGYTF,TGTGCCAGCAGTGATAGAGTCCGGGCGTTGGGGGGCTACACCTTC
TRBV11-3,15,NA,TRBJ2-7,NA,CASSQRRGDPYEQYF,TGTGCCAGCAGCCAACGGCGGGGAGATCCCTACGAGCAGTACTTC
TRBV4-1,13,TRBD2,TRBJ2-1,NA,CASSQLGGNEQFF,TGCGCCAGCAGCCAACTCGGGGGGAATGAGCAGTTCTTC
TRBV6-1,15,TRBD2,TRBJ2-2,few,CASTYLAGNTGELFF,TGTGCCAGCACGTATCTAGCGGGGAACACCGGGGAGCTGTTTTTT
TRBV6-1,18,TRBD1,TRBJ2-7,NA,CASSGPTPQGVYSYEQYF,TGTGCCAGCAGTGGCCCCACACCACAGGGGGTTTACTCCTACGAGCAGTACTTC
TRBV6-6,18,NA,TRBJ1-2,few,CASSYSGGSVDGSYGYTF,TGTGCCAGCAGTTACTCGGGTGGGTCCGTGGATGGCTCCTATGGCTACACCTTC
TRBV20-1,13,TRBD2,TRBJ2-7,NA,CSALRDYSYEQYF,TGCAGTGCTCTCCGGGACTACTCCTACGAGCAGTACTTC
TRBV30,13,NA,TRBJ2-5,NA,CAWSPGAQETQYF,TGTGCCTGGAGCCCTGGGGCCCAAGAGACCCAGTACTTC
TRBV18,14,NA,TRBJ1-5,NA,CASSPDRSNQPQHF,TGTGCCAGCTCACCAGACAGAAGCAATCAGCCCCAGCATTTT
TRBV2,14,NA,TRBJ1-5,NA,CASSEAGSYQPQHF,TGTGCCAGCAGTGAAGCCGGCTCCTATCAGCCCCAGCATTTT